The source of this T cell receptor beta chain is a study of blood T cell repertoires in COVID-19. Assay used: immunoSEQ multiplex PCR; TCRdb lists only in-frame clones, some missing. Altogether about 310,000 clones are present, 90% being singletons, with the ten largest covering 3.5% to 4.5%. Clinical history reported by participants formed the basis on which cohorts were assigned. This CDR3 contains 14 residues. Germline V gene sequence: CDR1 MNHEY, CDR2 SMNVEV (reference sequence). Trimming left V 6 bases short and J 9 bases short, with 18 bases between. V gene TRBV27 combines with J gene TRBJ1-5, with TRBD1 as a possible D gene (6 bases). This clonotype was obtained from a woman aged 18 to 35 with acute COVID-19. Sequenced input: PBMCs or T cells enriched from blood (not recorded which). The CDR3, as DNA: TGTGCCAGCAGCCATCGACTGACAGGAGGGCCCCAGCATTTT. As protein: CASSHRLTGGPQHF.